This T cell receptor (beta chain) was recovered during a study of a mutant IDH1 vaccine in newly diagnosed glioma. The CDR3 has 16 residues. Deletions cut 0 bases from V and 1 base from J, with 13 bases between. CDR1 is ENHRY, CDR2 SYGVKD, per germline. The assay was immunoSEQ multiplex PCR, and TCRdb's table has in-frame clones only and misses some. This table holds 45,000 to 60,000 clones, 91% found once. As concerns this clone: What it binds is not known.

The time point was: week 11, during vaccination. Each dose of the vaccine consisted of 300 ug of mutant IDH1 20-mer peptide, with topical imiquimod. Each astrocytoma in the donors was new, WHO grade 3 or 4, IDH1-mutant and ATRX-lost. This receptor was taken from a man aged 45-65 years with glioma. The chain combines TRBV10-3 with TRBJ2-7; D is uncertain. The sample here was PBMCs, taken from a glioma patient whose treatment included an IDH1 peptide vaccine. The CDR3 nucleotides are TGTGCCATCAGTGAGTCGGTTGGGAAAGGGTCCTACGAGCAGTACTTC. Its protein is CAISESVGKGSYEQYF.